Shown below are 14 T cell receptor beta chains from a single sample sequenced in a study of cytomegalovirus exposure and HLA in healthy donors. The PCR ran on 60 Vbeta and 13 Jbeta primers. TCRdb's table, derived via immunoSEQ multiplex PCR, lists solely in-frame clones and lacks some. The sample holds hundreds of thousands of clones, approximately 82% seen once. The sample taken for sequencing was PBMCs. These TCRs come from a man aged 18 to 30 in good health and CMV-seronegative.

The CDR3 reads CASSPQGTGELFF. In DNA, the CDR3 is TGCGCCAGCAGCCCACAGGGGACCGGGGAGCTGTTTTTT. V and J are TRBV5-1 and TRBJ2-2; 7 nucleotides agree with TRBD1. Per germline, CDR1 SGHRS and CDR2 YFSETQ. The V gene end was trimmed by 4 bases and the J gene end by 5 bases; junction bases not matched to a gene: 2. The CDR3 loop spans 13 amino acids.

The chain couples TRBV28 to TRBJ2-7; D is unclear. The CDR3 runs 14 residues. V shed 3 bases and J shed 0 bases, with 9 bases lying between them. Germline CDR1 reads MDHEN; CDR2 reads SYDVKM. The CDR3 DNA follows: TGTGCCAGCAGTTTCTACAGAACCTCCTACGAGCAGTACTTC. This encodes CASSFYRTSYEQYF.

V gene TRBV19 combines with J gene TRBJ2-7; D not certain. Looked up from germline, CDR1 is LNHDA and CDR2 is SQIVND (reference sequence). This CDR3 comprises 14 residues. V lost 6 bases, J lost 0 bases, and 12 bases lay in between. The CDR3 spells CASSISTFSYEQYF. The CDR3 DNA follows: TGTGCCAGTAGCATATCGACATTCTCCTACGAGCAGTACTTC.

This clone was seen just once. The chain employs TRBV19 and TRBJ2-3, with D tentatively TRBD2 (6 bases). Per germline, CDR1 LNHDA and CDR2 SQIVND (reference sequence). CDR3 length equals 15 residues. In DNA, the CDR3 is TGTGTCAGCACGATGGGTACCGGAGGGGAAGATACGCAGTATTTT. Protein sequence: CVSTMGTGGEDTQYF.

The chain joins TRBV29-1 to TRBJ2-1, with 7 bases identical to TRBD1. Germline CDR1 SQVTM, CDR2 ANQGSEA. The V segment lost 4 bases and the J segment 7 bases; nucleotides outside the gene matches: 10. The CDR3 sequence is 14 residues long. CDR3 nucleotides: TGCAGCGTTGGACACCCGGGACAGAGGAATGAGCAGTTCTTC. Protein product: CSVGHPGQRNEQFF.

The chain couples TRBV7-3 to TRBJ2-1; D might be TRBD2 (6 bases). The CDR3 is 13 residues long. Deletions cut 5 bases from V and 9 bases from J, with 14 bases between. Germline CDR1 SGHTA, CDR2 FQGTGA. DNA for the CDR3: TGTGCCAGCAGCCCGGCCAGAGCGGGTGAGCAGTTCTTC. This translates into CASSPARAGEQFF.

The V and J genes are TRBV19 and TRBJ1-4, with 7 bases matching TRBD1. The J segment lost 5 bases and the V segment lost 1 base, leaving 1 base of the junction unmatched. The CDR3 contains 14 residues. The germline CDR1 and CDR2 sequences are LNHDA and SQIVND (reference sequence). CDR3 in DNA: TGTGCCAGTAGTATAGGGGGACAGAATGAAAAACTGTTTTTT. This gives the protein CASSIGGQNEKLFF. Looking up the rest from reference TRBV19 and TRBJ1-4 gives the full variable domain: DGGITQSPKYLFRKEGQNVTLSCEQNLNHDAMYWYRQDPGQGLRLIYYSQIVNDFQKGDIAEGYSVSREKKESFPLTVTSAQKNPTAFYLCASSIGGQNEKLFFGSGTQLSVL.

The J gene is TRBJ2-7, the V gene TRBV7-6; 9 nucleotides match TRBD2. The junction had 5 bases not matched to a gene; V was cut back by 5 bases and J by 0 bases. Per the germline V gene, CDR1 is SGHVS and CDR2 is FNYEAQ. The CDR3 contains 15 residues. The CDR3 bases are TGTGCCAGCAGCGAGGCGGGGGGGGCCTCCTACGAGCAGTACTTC. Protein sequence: CASSEAGGASYEQYF.

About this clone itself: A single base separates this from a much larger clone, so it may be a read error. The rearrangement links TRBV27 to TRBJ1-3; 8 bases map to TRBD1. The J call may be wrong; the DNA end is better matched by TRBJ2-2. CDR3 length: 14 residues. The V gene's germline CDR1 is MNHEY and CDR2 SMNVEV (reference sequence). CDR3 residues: CASSDRGNTGELFF. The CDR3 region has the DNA TGTGCCAGCAGTGACAGGGGTAACACCGGGGAGCTGTTTTTT.

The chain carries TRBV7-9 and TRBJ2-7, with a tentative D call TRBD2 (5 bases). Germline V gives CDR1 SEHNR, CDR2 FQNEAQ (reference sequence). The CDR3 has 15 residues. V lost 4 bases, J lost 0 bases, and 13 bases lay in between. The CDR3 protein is CASSSRTQPSYEQYF. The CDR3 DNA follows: TGTGCCAGCAGCTCGCGGACTCAGCCCTCCTACGAGCAGTACTTC.

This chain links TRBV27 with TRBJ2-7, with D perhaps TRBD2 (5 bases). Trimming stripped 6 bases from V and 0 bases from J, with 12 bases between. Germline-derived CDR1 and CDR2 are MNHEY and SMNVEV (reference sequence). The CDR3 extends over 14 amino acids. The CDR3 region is CASSHRGISYEQYF. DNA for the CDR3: TGTGCCAGCAGCCACAGAGGGATCTCCTACGAGCAGTACTTC.

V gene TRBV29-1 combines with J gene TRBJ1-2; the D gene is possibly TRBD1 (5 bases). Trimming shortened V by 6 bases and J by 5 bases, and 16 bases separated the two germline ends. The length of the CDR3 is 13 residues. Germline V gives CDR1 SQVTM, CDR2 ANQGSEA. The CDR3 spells CSVGGWGEYGYTF. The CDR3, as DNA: TGCAGCGTGGGTGGATGGGGGGAATATGGCTACACCTTC.

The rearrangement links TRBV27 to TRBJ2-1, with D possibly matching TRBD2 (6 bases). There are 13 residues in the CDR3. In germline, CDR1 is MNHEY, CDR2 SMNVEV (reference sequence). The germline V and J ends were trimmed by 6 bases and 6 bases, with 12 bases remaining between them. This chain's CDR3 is CASRILGGNEQFF. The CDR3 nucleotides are TGTGCCAGCAGAATATTGGGAGGCAATGAGCAGTTCTTC.

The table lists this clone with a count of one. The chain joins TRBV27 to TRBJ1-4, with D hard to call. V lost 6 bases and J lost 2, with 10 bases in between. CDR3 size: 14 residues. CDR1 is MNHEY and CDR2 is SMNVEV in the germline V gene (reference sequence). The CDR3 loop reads CASRVGYTNEKLFF. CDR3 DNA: TGTGCCAGCAGGGTCGGGTACACTAATGAAAAACTGTTTTTT. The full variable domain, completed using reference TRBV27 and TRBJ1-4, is EAQVTQNPRYLITVTGKKLTVTCSQNMNHEYMSWYRQDPGLGLRQIYYSMNVEVTDKGDVPEGYKVSRKEKRNFPLILESPSPNQTSLYFCASRVGYTNEKLFFGSGTQLSVL.